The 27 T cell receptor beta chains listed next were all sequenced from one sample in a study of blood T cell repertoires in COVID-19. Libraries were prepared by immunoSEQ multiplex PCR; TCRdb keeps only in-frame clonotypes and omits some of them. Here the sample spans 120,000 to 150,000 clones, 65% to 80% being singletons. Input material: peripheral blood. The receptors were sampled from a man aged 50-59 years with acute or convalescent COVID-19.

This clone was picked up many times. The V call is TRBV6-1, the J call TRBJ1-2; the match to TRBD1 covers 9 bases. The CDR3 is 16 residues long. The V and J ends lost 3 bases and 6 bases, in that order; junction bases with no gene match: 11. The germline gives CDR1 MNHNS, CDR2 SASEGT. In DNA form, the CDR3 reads TGTGCCAGCAGTGATTTGCCGGGACAGGGTCGGGATGGCTACACCTTC. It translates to CASSDLPGQGRDGYTF.

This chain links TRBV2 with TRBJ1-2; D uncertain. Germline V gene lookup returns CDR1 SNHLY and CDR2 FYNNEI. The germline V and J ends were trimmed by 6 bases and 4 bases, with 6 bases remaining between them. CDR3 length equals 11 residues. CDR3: CASRSSYGYTF. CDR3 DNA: TGTGCCAGCAGATCCAGCTATGGCTACACCTTC.

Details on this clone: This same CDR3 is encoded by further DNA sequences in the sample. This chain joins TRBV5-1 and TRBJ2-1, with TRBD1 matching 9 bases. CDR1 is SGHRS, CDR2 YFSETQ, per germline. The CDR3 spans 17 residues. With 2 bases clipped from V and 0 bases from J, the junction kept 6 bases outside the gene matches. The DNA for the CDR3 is TGCGCCAGCAGCTTCAGCGGGACAGGGAGCTCCTACAATGAGCAGTTCTTC. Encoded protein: CASSFSGTGSSYNEQFF.

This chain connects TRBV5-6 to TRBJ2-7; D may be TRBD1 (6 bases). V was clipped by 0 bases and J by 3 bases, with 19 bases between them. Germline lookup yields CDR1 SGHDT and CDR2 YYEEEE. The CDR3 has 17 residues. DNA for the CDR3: TGTGCCAGCAGCTTGGAATTTGGTCAGGGGTTAAACTACGAGCAGTACGTC. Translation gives CASSLEFGQGLNYEQYV.

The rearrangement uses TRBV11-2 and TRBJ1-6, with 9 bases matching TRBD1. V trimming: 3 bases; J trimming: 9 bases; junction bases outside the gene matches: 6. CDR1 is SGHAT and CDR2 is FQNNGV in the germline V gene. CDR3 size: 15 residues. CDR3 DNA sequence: TGTGCCAGCAGCTTCGCCGGGACAGGGCGTTCACCCCTCCACTTT. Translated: CASSFAGTGRSPLHF.

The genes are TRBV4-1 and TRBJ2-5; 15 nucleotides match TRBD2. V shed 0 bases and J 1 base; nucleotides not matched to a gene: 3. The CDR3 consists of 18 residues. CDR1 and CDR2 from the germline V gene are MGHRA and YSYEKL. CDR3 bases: TGCGCCAGCAGCCAAGATTTGGGACTAGCGGGGGGCCAAGAGACCCAGTACTTC. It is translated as CASSQDLGLAGGQETQYF.

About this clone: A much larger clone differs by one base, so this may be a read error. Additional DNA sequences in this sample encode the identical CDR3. The CDR3 bases are TGCGCCAGCAGCTTGGACAGGAACACTGAAGCTTTCTTT. The encoded protein is CASSLDRNTEAFF. This chain links TRBV5-1 with TRBJ1-1; D remains unclear. The V end was cut by 0 bases, the J end by 1 base, with 4 bases between. This CDR3 is 13 amino acids long. Germline CDR1 reads SGHRS; CDR2 reads YFSETQ.

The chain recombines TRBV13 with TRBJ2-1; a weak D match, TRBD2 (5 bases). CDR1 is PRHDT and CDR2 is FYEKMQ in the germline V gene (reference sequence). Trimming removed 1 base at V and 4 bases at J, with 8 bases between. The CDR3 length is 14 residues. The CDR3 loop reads CASSLERGYNEQFF. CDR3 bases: TGTGCCAGCAGCTTAGAACGCGGGTACAATGAGCAGTTCTTC.

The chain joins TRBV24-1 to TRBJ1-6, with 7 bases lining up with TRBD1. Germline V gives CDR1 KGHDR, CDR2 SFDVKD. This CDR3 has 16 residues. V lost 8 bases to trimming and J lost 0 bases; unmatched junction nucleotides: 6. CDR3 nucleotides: TGTGCCACCAACGACAGGGCCCCCTCCTATAATTCACCCCTCCACTTT. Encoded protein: CATNDRAPSYNSPLHF.

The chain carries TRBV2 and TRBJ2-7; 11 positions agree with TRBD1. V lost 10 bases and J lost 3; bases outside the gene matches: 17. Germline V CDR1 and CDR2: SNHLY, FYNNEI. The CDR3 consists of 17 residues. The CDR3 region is CANPSFTRTGGLYEQYV. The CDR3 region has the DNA TGTGCCAACCCCTCTTTTACGCGGACAGGGGGCCTCTACGAGCAGTACGTC.

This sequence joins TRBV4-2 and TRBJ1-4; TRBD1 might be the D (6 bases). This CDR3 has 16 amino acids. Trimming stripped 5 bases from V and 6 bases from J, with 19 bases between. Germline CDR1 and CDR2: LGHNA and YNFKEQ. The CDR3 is CASSYTQGRSDEKLFF. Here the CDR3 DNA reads TGTGCCAGCAGCTATACCCAGGGGCGATCAGATGAAAAACTGTTTTTT.

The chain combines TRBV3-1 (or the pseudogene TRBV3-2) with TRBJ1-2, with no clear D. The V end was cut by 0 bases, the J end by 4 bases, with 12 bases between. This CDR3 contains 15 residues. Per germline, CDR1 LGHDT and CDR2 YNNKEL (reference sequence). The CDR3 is CASSQDRGFPYGYTF. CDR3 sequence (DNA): TGTGCCAGCAGCCAAGACCGCGGATTCCCCTATGGCTACACCTTC.

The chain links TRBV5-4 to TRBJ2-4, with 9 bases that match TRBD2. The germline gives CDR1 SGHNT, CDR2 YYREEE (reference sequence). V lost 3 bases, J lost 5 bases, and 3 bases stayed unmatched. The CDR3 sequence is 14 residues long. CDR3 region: CASSSRGGENIQYF. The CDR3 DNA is TGTGCCAGCAGCTCGCGGGGGGGGGAAAACATTCAGTACTTC.

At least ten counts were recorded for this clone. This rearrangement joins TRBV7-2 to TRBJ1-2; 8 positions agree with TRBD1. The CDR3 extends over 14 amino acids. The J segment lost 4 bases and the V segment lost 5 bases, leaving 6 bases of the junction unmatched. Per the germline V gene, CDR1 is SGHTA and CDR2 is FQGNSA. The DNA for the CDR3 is TGTGCCAGCAGCCTCGGGACAGGCAGCTATGGCTACACCTTC. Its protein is CASSLGTGSYGYTF. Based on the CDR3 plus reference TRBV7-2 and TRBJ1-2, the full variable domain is GAGVSQSPSNKVTEKGKDVELRCDPISGHTALYWYRQSLGQGLEFLIYFQGNSAPDKSGLPSDRFSAERTGGSVSTLTIQRTQQEDSAVYLCASSLGTGSYGYTFGSGTRLTVV.

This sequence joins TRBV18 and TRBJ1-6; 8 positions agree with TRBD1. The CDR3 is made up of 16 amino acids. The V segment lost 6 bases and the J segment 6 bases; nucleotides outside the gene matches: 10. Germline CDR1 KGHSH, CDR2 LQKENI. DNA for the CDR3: TGTGCCAGCTCCTTTGCTGGACAGGGAGTTAATTCACCCCTCCACTTT. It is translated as CASSFAGQGVNSPLHF.

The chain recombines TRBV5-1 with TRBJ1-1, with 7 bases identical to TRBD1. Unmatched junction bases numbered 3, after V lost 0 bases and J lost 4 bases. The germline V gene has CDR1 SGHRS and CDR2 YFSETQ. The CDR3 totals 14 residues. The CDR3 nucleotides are TGCGCCAGCAGCTTGGAGGGGGCTGGCACTGAAGCTTTCTTT. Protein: CASSLEGAGTEAFF.

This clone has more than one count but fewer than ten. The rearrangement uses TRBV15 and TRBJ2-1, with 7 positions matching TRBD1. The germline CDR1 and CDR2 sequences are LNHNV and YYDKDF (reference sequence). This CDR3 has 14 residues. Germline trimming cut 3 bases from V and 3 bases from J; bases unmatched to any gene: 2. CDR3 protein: CATSRDRNYNEQFF. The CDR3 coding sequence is TGTGCCACCAGCAGGGACAGGAACTACAATGAGCAGTTCTTC.

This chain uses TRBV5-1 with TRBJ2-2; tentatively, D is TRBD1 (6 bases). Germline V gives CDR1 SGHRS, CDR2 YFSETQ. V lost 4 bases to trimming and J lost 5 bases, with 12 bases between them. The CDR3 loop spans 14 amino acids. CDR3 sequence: CASSERTVTGELFF. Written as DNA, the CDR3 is TGCGCCAGCAGCGAAAGGACAGTGACCGGGGAGCTGTTTTTT.

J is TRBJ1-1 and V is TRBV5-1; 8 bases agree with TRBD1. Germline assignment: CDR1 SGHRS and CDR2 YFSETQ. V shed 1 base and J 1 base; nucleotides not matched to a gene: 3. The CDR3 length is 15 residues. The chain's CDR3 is CASSLRDRGNTEAFF. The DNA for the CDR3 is TGCGCCAGCAGCTTGCGAGACAGGGGGAACACTGAAGCTTTCTTT.

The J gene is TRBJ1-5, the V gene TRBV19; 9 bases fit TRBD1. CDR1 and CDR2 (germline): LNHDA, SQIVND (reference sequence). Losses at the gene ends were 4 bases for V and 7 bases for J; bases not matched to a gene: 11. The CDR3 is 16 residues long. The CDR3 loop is CASSTGTGFREQPQHF. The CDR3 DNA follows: TGTGCCAGTAGTACCGGGACAGGGTTTAGGGAGCAGCCCCAGCATTTT.

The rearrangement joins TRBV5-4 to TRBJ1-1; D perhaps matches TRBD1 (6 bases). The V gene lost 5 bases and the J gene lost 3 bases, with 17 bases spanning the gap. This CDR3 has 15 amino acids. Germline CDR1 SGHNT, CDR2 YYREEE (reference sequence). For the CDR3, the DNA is TGTGCCAGCAGACCCGCCCAGGGGACGGACACTGAAGCTTTCTTT. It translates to CASRPAQGTDTEAFF. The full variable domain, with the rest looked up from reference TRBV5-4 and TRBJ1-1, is ETGVTQSPTHLIKTRGQQVTLRCSSQSGHNTVSWYQQALGQGPQFIFQYYREEENGRGNFPPRFSGLQFPNYSSELNVNALELDDSALYLCASRPAQGTDTEAFFGQGTRLTVV.

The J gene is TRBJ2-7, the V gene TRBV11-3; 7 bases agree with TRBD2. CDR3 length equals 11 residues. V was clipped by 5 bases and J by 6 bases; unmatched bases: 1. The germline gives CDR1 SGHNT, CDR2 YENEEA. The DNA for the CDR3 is TGTGCCAGCAGCCGCGGGGGCGAGCAGTACTTC. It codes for CASSRGGEQYF.

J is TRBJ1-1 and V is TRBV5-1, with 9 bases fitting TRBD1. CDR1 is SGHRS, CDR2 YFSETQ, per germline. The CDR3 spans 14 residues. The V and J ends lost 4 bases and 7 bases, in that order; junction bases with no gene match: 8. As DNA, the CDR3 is TGCGCCAGCAGCCCTAGGACAGGGGACAATGAAGCTTTCTTT. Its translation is CASSPRTGDNEAFF.

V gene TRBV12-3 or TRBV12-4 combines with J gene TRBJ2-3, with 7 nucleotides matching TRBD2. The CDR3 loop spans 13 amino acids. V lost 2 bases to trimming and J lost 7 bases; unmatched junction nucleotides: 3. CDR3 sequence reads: CASSLRGGNTQYF. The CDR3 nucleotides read TGTGCCAGCAGTTTAAGGGGAGGGAATACGCAGTATTTT.

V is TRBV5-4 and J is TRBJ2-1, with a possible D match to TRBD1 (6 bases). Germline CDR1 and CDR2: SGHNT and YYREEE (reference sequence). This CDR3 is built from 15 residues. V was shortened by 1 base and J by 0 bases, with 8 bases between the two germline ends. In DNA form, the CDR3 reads TGTGCCAGCAGCTTGACAGGGTACTCCTACAATGAGCAGTTCTTC. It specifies CASSLTGYSYNEQFF.

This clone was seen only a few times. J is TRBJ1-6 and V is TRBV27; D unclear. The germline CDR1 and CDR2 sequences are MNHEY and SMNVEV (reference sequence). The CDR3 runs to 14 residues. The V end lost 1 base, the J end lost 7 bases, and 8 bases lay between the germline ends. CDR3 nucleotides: TGTGCCAGCAGTTTATGGGCTAGCAATTCACCCCTCCACTTT. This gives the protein CASSLWASNSPLHF.

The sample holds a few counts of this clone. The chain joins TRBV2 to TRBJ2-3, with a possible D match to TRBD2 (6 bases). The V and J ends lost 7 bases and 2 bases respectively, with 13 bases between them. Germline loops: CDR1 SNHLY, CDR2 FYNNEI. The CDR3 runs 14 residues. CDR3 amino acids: CASTAGRTTDTQYF. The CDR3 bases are TGTGCCAGCACGGCCGGGAGAACCACAGATACGCAGTATTTT. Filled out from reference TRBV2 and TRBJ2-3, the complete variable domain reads EPEVTQTPSHQVTQMGQEVILRCVPISNHLYFYWYRQILGQKVEFLVSFYNNEISEKSEIFDDQFSVERPDGSNFTLKIRSTKLEDSAMYFCASTAGRTTDTQYFGPGTRLTVL.